One TCR beta chain is described in this entry. Its target is not known. Noted time point: newly diagnosed GD, antithyroid drugs for less than 3 months. There was RNA extracted from PBMCs, and the TCR library was made from it. As a group, patients came from one endocrinology department in Xi'an, China. Researchers made TCR beta libraries by using iRepertoire HTBI primers and running Arm-PCR on CDR3 regions. TCRdb itself ran the multiplex PCR reads through MiXCR, one entry per CDR3 protein. The data contain 400,000 to 500,000 distinct CDR3 sequences, around 15% of them singletons. The data are from a study of regulatory T cells in long-lasting Graves disease. Study-wide context: Duration of antithyroid drug therapy among newly diagnosed Graves' patients was under 3 months.

Study-wide findings and caveats: The sample size was small, and this may have reduced accuracy.

Trimming at V came to 3 bases and at J to 1 base, leaving 6 bases not matched to a gene. CDR1 SGHNT and CDR2 YYREEE come from the germline V gene (reference sequence). The CDR3 spans 16 residues. This sample also belongs to another study, concerning T cells in Graves' hyperthyroidism and ophthalmopathy.

The sample here was peripheral blood mononuclear cells (PBMCs), taken at new diagnosis, from a patient treated with antithyroid drugs. J is TRBJ1-3 and V is TRBV5-4; 8 bases are shared with TRBD1. This receptor was obtained from a woman aged 50 to 65 with Graves disease. The CDR3 sequence: CASSSGTGLSGNTIYF. DNA of the CDR3: TGTGCCAGCAGCTCCGGGACAGGTCTTTCTGGAAACACCATATATTTT.